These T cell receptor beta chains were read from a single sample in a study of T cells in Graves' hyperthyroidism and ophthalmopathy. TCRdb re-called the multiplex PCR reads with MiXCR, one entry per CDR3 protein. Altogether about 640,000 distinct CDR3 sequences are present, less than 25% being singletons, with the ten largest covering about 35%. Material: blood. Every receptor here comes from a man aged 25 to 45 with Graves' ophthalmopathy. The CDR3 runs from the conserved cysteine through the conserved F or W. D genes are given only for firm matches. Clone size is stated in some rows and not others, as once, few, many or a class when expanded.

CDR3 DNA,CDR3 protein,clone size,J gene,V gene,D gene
TGTGCCTGGTGCCTCGGGGACACTGAAGCTTTCTTT,CAWCLGDTEAFF,-,TRBJ1-1,TRBV30,-
TGTGCCGGCAGTAAAGGAGGGGGCCTCTCTGGAAACACCATATATTTT,CAGSKGGGLSGNTIYF,few,TRBJ1-3,TRBV2,TRBD1
TGTGCCTGGAGCCTAGGGGGGAACACTGAAGCTTTCTTT,CAWSLGGNTEAFF,few,TRBJ1-1,TRBV30,-
TGTGCCAGCAGTGAACCTTCAGGGTGGGGGTACGAGCAGTACTTC,CASSEPSGWGYEQYF,many,TRBJ2-7,TRBV6-1,-
TGTGCCATCAGTTCCCTGACCGGGAGGGCTTCCTACAATGAGCAGTTCTTC,CAISSLTGRASYNEQFF,-,TRBJ2-1,TRBV10-3,TRBD2
TGTGCCAGTAGTATCGGAGGGGGTCGGTCCTACGAGCAGTACTTC,CASSIGGGRSYEQYF,few,TRBJ2-7,TRBV19,-
TGTGCCAGCAGCTTAAGTAGCGGGGCAGGTCATGAGCAGTTCTTC,CASSLSSGAGHEQFF,-,TRBJ2-1,TRBV7-9,TRBD2
TGCAGTGCCGCCGGTATTTTGGATGAGCAGTTCTTC,CSAAGILDEQFF,-,TRBJ2-1,TRBV20-1,-
TGTGCCAGCAGCTTAAAAAACTCGGGACAGGGTCGCCTAGCGGTCCGGGAGACCCAGTACTTC,CASSLKNSGQGRLAVRETQYF,many,TRBJ2-5,TRBV7-2,TRBD1
TGTGCCACCAGCAGAGGAGTCGGGACAGGCGATAATGAGCAGTTCTTC,CATSRGVGTGDNEQFF,few,TRBJ2-1,TRBV15,TRBD1
TGTGCCACAGCGGGATGGAATGAGCAGCTCTTC,CATAGWNEQLF,-,TRBJ2-1,TRBV2,TRBD2
TGTGCCAGCAGCCTGGAAAGCCTATATGGCTACACCTTC,CASSLESLYGYTF,few,TRBJ1-2,TRBV5-5,-
TGTGCCAGCAGCTTAGATTACCCTGGGACAGGGGGCCGAGCTTTCTTT,CASSLDYPGTGGRAFF,many,TRBJ1-1,TRBV11-2,TRBD1
TGCGCCAGCAGCCCTAGACAGGGAAACTCTGGGGCCAACGTCCTGACTTTC,CASSPRQGNSGANVLTF,few,TRBJ2-6,TRBV5-1,TRBD1
TGTGCCAGTAGTATACCCAGGGGGATGAACAATGAGCAGTTCTTC,CASSIPRGMNNEQFF,few,TRBJ2-1,TRBV19,TRBD1
TGTGCCAGCAGGATTTTACAGGGGAGCAATCAGCCCCAGCATTTT,CASRILQGSNQPQHF,-,TRBJ1-5,TRBV28,TRBD1
TGCAGTGCTTCACTCCGGGACAGCTATGGCTACACCTTC,CSASLRDSYGYTF,-,TRBJ1-2,TRBV20-1,TRBD1
TGTGCCAGCAGCCCTCGGACAGACCAGGCCGGGGAGCTGTTTTTT,CASSPRTDQAGELFF,-,TRBJ2-2,TRBV7-6,-
TGTGCCAGCAGTTTATGGGACAAGCAAAGTGATGAGCAGTTCTTC,CASSLWDKQSDEQFF,few,TRBJ2-1,TRBV28,-
TGTGCCAGCAGCTCGACAGGGGTCCACGAGCAGTACTTC,CASSSTGVHEQYF,-,TRBJ2-7,TRBV7-9,TRBD1
TGTGCCAGCAGTTTTAGGGCGGGAGAGACCCAGTACTTC,CASSFRAGETQYF,many,TRBJ2-5,TRBV12-3/TRBV12-4,-
TGTGCCAGCAGTTACTCCCACAGCCTGAACACTGAAGCTTTCTTT,CASSYSHSLNTEAFF,-,TRBJ1-1,TRBV6-6,-
TGTGCCAGCAGTTCAGGGTTAAACACTGAAGCTTTCTTT,CASSSGLNTEAFF,many,TRBJ1-1,TRBV28,-
TGTGCCACCAGCACGGGACTAGCGGGATTCGATGAGCAGTTCTTC,CATSTGLAGFDEQFF,few,TRBJ2-1,TRBV15,TRBD2
TGTGCCAGCAGTGAATATGGGGTAGAGGAGACCCAGTACTTC,CASSEYGVEETQYF,few,TRBJ2-5,TRBV6-1,-
TGTGCCAGCAGTTTAGTCGCATTAGAAGCTTTCTTT,CASSLVALEAFF,many,TRBJ1-1,TRBV12-3/TRBV12-4,-
TGTGCCAGCAGTTTCAGGGCGTCTGGGGCCAACGTCCTGACTTTC,CASSFRASGANVLTF,many,TRBJ2-6,TRBV28,-
TGTGCCAGCAGCTCCACCGGGACAGGGTCCTACGAGCAGTACTTC,CASSSTGTGSYEQYF,many,TRBJ2-7,TRBV7-9,TRBD1
TGTGCCAGCAGCCAGGACCGGGGGGTAGGCAATCAGCCCCAGCATTTT,CASSQDRGVGNQPQHF,many,TRBJ1-5,TRBV28,-
TGTGCCAGCAGCTTGTCAGGGGCCACAGATACGCAGTATTTT,CASSLSGATDTQYF,many,TRBJ2-3,TRBV7-3,-
TGTGCCAGCAGACTACCGGGGGTGCCCTACGAGCAGTACTTC,CASRLPGVPYEQYF,few,TRBJ2-7,TRBV27,-
TGTGCCAGCAGCCAAACTAGCGGGGTCTACGAGCAGTACTTC,CASSQTSGVYEQYF,many,TRBJ2-7,TRBV11-2,TRBD2
TGTGCCACCTACACAGGGTTCGTTGGGGACACTGAAGCTTTCTTT,CATYTGFVGDTEAFF,-,TRBJ1-1,TRBV6-2/TRBV6-3,-
TGTGCCAGCAGCTTAGGGCCTAGCGGGAGTTCATACGAGCAGTACTTC,CASSLGPSGSSYEQYF,many,TRBJ2-7,TRBV11-2,TRBD2
TGCAGCGTTGCGACGAACACTGAAGCTTTCTTT,CSVATNTEAFF,many,TRBJ1-1,TRBV29-1,-
TGCAGTGCTAGAGGCCTAGCGGATAACTACAATGAGCAGTTCTTC,CSARGLADNYNEQFF,-,TRBJ2-1,TRBV20-1,TRBD2
TGTGCCAGCAGTGAAGTAGAGGGGGCTGGTCAGCCCCAGCATTTT,CASSEVEGAGQPQHF,-,TRBJ1-5,TRBV6-1,TRBD1
TGTGCCAGCAGTTACTCGAGCGGGGCATTTGAGACCCAGTACTTC,CASSYSSGAFETQYF,-,TRBJ2-5,TRBV6-2/TRBV6-3,TRBD2
TGCAGTGCGAAGGGACAGGCGGCGGGAGGGGGAGAGACCCAGTACTTC,CSAKGQAAGGGETQYF,many,TRBJ2-5,TRBV20-1,-
TGCGCCAGCAGCCGACCCGGGACTAGAGAAATGGAGACCCAGTACTTC,CASSRPGTREMETQYF,few,TRBJ2-5,TRBV5-1,TRBD2